Presented here are 25 T cell receptor beta chains from one specimen sequenced in a study of T cells in Graves' hyperthyroidism and ophthalmopathy. Using RNA transcripts as the source, TCR beta CDR3 regions were amplified. First-round RT-PCR of the TCR CDR3 relied on the HTBI primer set. MiXCR was run by TCRdb on the multiplex PCR reads, yielding one entry per CDR3 protein. The sample lists 130,000 to 150,000 distinct CDR3 sequences, approximately 24% seen once, with around 70% in the top ten. Material: blood. These receptors originate from a woman between 50 and 59 years old with Graves' hyperthyroidism that later progressed to Graves' ophthalmopathy.

This chain links TRBV11-2 with TRBJ2-3; TRBD2 aligns across 14 bases. Germline V gene data show CDR1 as SGHAT and CDR2 as FQNNGV. J gave up 5 bases and V 4 bases, and 8 bases lay outside the gene matches. The CDR3 has 17 amino acids. CDR3 in DNA: TGTGCCAGCAGCTCGGGGACTAGCGGGAGTCTTAGAGATACGCAGTATTTT. Its protein product is CASSSGTSGSLRDTQYF. The full variable domain, completed using reference TRBV11-2 and TRBJ2-3, is EAGVAQSPRYKIIEKRQSVAFWCNPISGHATLYWYQQILGQGPKLLIQFQNNGVVDDSQLPKDRFSAERLKGVDSTLKIQPAKLEDSAVYLCASSSGTSGSLRDTQYFGPGTRLTVL.

The chain is built from TRBV19 and TRBJ1-6, with 7 bases identical to TRBD1. The germline gives CDR1 LNHDA, CDR2 SQIVND (reference sequence). J was trimmed by 10 bases and V by 10 bases; bases with no gene match: 7. This CDR3 spans 12 amino acids. The CDR3 DNA sequence: TGTGCCACTTCTACAGGGGTCTCACCCCTCCACTTT. Amino acids: CATSTGVSPLHF.

This clonotype was observed at least ten times. This chain joins TRBV12-3 or TRBV12-4 and TRBJ2-7, with a tentative D call TRBD1 (6 bases). V lost 1 base and J lost 5, with 15 bases in between. The CDR3 is 15 amino acids. The CDR3 DNA sequence: TGTGCCAGCAGTTTAGGGGTCGACAGGCCCCACGAGCAGTACTTC. As protein: CASSLGVDRPHEQYF.

At least ten counts were recorded for this clonotype. The chain employs TRBV2 and TRBJ1-4; 8 nucleotides line up with TRBD1. The CDR3 loop spans 17 amino acids. Trimming cost V 6 bases and J 0 bases; bases outside gene matches: 9. The germline CDR1 and CDR2 sequences are SNHLY and FYNNEI. The CDR3 spells CASSGGQVIATNEKLFF. In DNA form, the CDR3 reads TGTGCCAGCAGCGGGGGACAGGTCATCGCAACTAATGAAAAACTGTTTTTT.

This clonotype was observed at least ten times. The rearrangement uses TRBV2 and TRBJ2-5, with D perhaps matching TRBD2 (5 bases). The CDR3 loop spans 15 amino acids. CDR1 and CDR2 (germline): SNHLY, FYNNEI. V was clipped by 4 bases and J by 2 bases, with 14 bases between them. The CDR3 reads CASSGGSRYQETQYF. The CDR3 nucleotides read TGTGCCAGCAGTGGAGGGTCCAGGTATCAAGAGACCCAGTACTTC.

This clonotype was seen ten or more times. This chain joins TRBV30 and TRBJ1-4; 7 bases map to TRBD1. The length of the CDR3 is 13 residues. Per germline, CDR1 GTSNPN and CDR2 SVGIG (reference sequence). The junction had 7 bases not matched to a gene; V was cut back by 5 bases and J by 7 bases. CDR3 nucleotide sequence: TGTGCCTGGTCAGGGCAGGGGGTTGAAAAACTGTTTTTT. Protein: CAWSGQGVEKLFF. Drawing the rest from reference TRBV30 and TRBJ1-4, the complete variable domain is SQTIHQWPATLVQPVGSPLSLECTVEGTSNPNLYWYRQAAGRGLQLLFYSVGIGQISSEVPQNLSASRPQDRQFILSSKKLLLSDSGFYLCAWSGQGVEKLFFGSGTQLSVL.

About this clonotype itself: At one end, the junction sequence differs from germline, possibly due to a read error. V usage is TRBV28 and J usage is TRBJ2-7; 7 bases are shared with TRBD1. The CDR3 is made up of 15 amino acids. Germline CDR1 reads MDHEN; CDR2 reads SYDVKM. CDR3 protein: CASSGSGQESHERYF. The DNA of the CDR3 is TGTGCCAGCAGTGGGAGTGGACAGGAAAGTCACGAGCGGTACTTC.

In regard to this clonotype: This sequence may be a read error, since a much larger clone differs from it by one base. The chain carries TRBV2 and TRBJ1-1, with TRBD1 as a possible D gene (5 bases). The V end was cut by 10 bases, the J end by 4 bases, with 16 bases between. This CDR3 is 13 amino acids long. Germline V gene lookup returns CDR1 SNHLY and CDR2 FYNNEI. This CDR3 is CATLGGLTTEAFF. CDR3 in DNA: TGTGCCACACTGGGGGGGTTGACCACTGAAGCTTTCTTT. The full variable domain, completed using reference TRBV2 and TRBJ1-1, is EPEVTQTPSHQVTQMGQEVILRCVPISNHLYFYWYRQILGQKVEFLVSFYNNEISEKSEIFDDQFSVERPDGSNFTLKIRSTKLEDSAMYFCATLGGLTTEAFFGQGTRLTVV.

This clonotype came up many times. The chain links TRBV20-1 to TRBJ2-1; 7 bases agree with TRBD2. Trimming at V came to 3 bases and at J to 0 bases, leaving 5 bases not matched to a gene. Germline V gene lookup returns CDR1 DFQATT and CDR2 SNEGSKA (reference sequence). CDR3 length: 15 residues. Here the CDR3 reads CSARPTSDSYNEQFF. The CDR3 DNA is TGCAGTGCTAGGCCAACTAGCGACTCCTACAATGAGCAGTTCTTC.

The table lists this clonotype with many counts. This rearrangement joins TRBV12-3 or TRBV12-4 to TRBJ1-4; D gene uncertain. The V gene lost 7 bases and the J gene lost 4 bases, with 10 bases spanning the gap. The CDR3 extends over 13 amino acids. The CDR3 DNA reads as TGTGCCAGCACCCCTGACAATAATGAAAAACTGTTTTTT. It codes for CASTPDNNEKLFF.

Ten or more counts support this clonotype. The J gene is TRBJ2-7, the V gene TRBV11-2, with 8 positions matching TRBD1. CDR3 length: 16 residues. V shed 0 bases and J 7 bases; nucleotides not matched to a gene: 11. In germline, CDR1 is SGHAT, CDR2 FQNNGV. The CDR3, as DNA: TGTGCCAGCAGCTTAGATCCGTGGCAGGGGGCGCGGGAGCAGTACTTC. Its protein is CASSLDPWQGAREQYF.

This clonotype was detected once. This rearrangement joins TRBV3-1 to TRBJ2-1, with 9 bases that match TRBD2. Trimming at V came to 5 bases and at J to 9 bases, leaving 20 bases not matched to a gene. Germline CDR1 and CDR2: LGHDT and YNNKEL (reference sequence). This CDR3 has 18 amino acids. The CDR3, as DNA: TGTGCCAGCAGCGGAACAGGGGCGGGAGGGGAGTACAAGCCTGAGCAGTTCTTC. Its translation is CASSGTGAGGEYKPEQFF.

The genes are TRBV3-1 and TRBJ2-3; 7 nucleotides agree with TRBD1. CDR1 is LGHDT, CDR2 YNNKEL, per germline (reference sequence). J lost 4 bases, V lost 6 bases, and 7 bases had no gene match. This CDR3 comprises 14 residues. CDR3 bases: TGTGCCAGCAGAGGCACAGGGGTGGCAGATACGCAGTATTTT. Protein sequence: CASRGTGVADTQYF.

This clonotype was counted a single time. With a much larger clone just one base away, this may be a read error. The chain uses TRBV11-2 and TRBJ2-1; 9 nucleotides line up with TRBD2. The closer fit of TRBJ2-7 to the DNA end suggests the J call may be wrong. CDR1 and CDR2 from the germline V gene are SGHAT and FQNNGV. There are 15 residues in the CDR3. CDR3 sequence (DNA): TGTGCCAGCAACCGCGGACTAGCGAGCAACAATGAGCAGTACTTC. It encodes CASNRGLASNNEQYF.

The chain carries TRBV3-1 and TRBJ2-1; D gene ambiguous. CDR1 is LGHDT and CDR2 is YNNKEL in the germline V gene (reference sequence). The CDR3 contains 16 residues. The V and J ends lost 1 base and 1 base respectively, with 11 bases between them. This CDR3 reads CASSQGHSSSYNEQFF. The DNA for the CDR3 is TGTGCCAGCAGCCAAGGGCACAGTAGTTCCTACAATGAGCAGTTCTTC.

The sample holds a few counts of this clonotype. CDR3 coding DNA: TGTGCCAGCAGCTTAGGGGTCGGATACAATGAGCAGTTCTTC. Protein product: CASSLGVGYNEQFF. The rearrangement joins TRBV7-2 to TRBJ2-1; D not resolved. V was clipped by 1 base and J by 4 bases, with 8 bases between them. Germline loops: CDR1 SGHTA, CDR2 FQGNSA. This CDR3 is 14 amino acids long. Based on the CDR3 plus reference TRBV7-2 and TRBJ2-1, the full variable domain is GAGVSQSPSNKVTEKGKDVELRCDPISGHTALYWYRQSLGQGLEFLIYFQGNSAPDKSGLPSDRFSAERTGGSVSTLTIQRTQQEDSAVYLCASSLGVGYNEQFFGPGTRLTVL.

This clonotype was found a few times. The gene calls are TRBV12-5 and TRBJ2-2; D uncertain. This CDR3 region has 11 residues. The germline V and J ends were trimmed by 6 bases and 5 bases, with 4 bases remaining between them. Per the germline V gene, CDR1 is LGHNT and CDR2 is FRNRAP. The CDR3 loop reads CASGKTGELFF. The CDR3 nucleotides are TGTGCTAGTGGCAAGACCGGGGAGCTGTTTTTT.

This clonotype appeared many times. The chain employs TRBV5-6 and TRBJ2-2, with TRBD1 matching 12 bases. The germline gives CDR1 SGHDT, CDR2 YYEEEE. The CDR3 covers 16 residues. After removal of 4 bases from V and 4 bases from J, the junction contained 5 bases not matched to a gene. CDR3 residues: CASSGGQGARTGELFF. CDR3 in DNA: TGTGCCAGCAGCGGGGGACAGGGGGCACGCACCGGGGAGCTGTTTTTT. The full variable domain, with the rest looked up from reference TRBV5-6 and TRBJ2-2, is DAGVTQSPTHLIKTRGQQVTLRCSPKSGHDTVSWYQQALGQGPQFIFQYYEEEERQRGNFPDRFSGHQFPNYSSELNVNALLLGDSALYLCASSGGQGARTGELFFGEGSRLTVL.

This clonotype appeared a few times. The chain joins TRBV7-9 to TRBJ1-4, with D perhaps TRBD1 (5 bases). Germline CDR1 and CDR2: SEHNR and FQNEAQ (reference sequence). The CDR3 runs 14 residues. Deletions cut 6 bases from V and 7 bases from J, with 15 bases between. The CDR3 DNA is TGTGCCAGCAGAGCGGGATGGGGCAGTGAAAAACTGTTTTTT. Amino acids: CASRAGWGSEKLFF.

This clonotype was observed many times. The CDR3 protein is CASSLGARATSAFF. DNA for the CDR3: TGTGCCAGTAGCCTGGGGGCTCGTGCTACGTCTGCTTTCTTT. This rearrangement joins TRBV19 to TRBJ1-1; weak D call: TRBD1 (6 bases). The CDR3 runs 14 residues. Trimming shortened V by 6 bases and J by 11 bases, and 22 bases separated the two germline ends. Germline values: CDR1 LNHDA, CDR2 SQIVND (reference sequence).

V gene TRBV2 combines with J gene TRBJ2-7; a possible D gene is TRBD2 (6 bases). CDR3 length: 14 residues. V lost 6 bases, J lost 4 bases, and 16 bases lay in between. Germline lookup yields CDR1 SNHLY and CDR2 FYNNEI. The CDR3 sequence is CASRMGGTRYEQYV. CDR3 sequence (DNA): TGTGCCAGCAGGATGGGCGGGACCAGATACGAGCAGTACGTC.

Worth noting for this clonotype: One base away lies a much larger clone, so this may be a sequencing read error. The J gene is TRBJ2-1, the V gene TRBV11-2; 9 nucleotides agree with TRBD1. This CDR3 spans 13 amino acids. CDR1 SGHAT and CDR2 FQNNGV come from the germline V gene. V shed 3 bases and J 9 bases; nucleotides not matched to a gene: 3. The CDR3 spells CASSLTGGSEQFF. The CDR3 DNA reads TGTGCCAGCAGCTTGACAGGGGGGAGTGAGCAGTTCTTC.

This clonotype was seen ten or more times. The chain combines TRBV9 with TRBJ2-3; D may be TRBD2 (6 bases). The V end lost 3 bases, the J end lost 0 bases, and 8 bases lay between the germline ends. CDR1 and CDR2 (germline): SGDLS, YYNGEE. The CDR3 covers 14 residues. The DNA of the CDR3 is TGTGCCAGCAGCGCCGGGACTAGCACAGATACGCAGTATTTT. Translating it yields CASSAGTSTDTQYF.

This clonotype appeared many times. The chain is built from TRBV5-1 and TRBJ2-3, with D possibly matching TRBD2 (5 bases). V lost 5 bases and J lost 3, with 13 bases in between. This CDR3 contains 14 residues. Per the germline V gene, CDR1 is SGHRS and CDR2 is YFSETQ. The CDR3 coding sequence is TGCGCCAGCAGGCTAGCCTCTAAGACAGATACGCAGTATTTT. It yields the protein CASRLASKTDTQYF.

The chain links TRBV20-1 to TRBJ2-2; 10 bases align to TRBD1. CDR3 length equals 16 residues. Germline CDR1 DFQATT, CDR2 SNEGSKA (reference sequence). V was clipped by 1 base and J by 4 bases; unmatched bases: 6. CDR3 amino acids: CSARAGTGVGTGELFF. The CDR3 DNA is TGCAGTGCTAGAGCGGGGACAGGGGTTGGCACCGGGGAGCTGTTTTTT.